This T cell receptor (beta chain) was sequenced for a study of T cell responses to AZD1222 COVID-19 vaccine (dated by TCRdb to the early 2020s). Background for the entire study: A total of about 240 trial participants underwent TCR sequencing, of whom 200 to 220 received two doses of AZD1222 and about 25 received two doses of the MenACWY control vaccine. Enrollment into the trials was organized by age into subgroups of 18-55, 56-69 and 70-plus years, and those subgroups contained about 160, 30 and 59 TCR-sequenced participants, respectively. General study outcomes and caveats: After two AZD1222 doses, both the breadth and the depth of spike-specific TCRs were significantly higher than at day 0 and than in MenACWY recipients. Conclusions about previously exposed vaccinees are limited because only six or seven AZD1222 recipients were SARS-CoV-2 seropositive at baseline. The whole spike protein was spanned by vaccine-associated CD4 TCRs, and dominant responses were seen in regions 160-218 and 743-854. The 56-69-year group was small, and its depth increase did not reach significance, likely because of low power. Reportedly, close to half of the unique spike-specific TCRs recognized epitopes lying outside the regions that are mutated in the B.1.351 and B.1.1.7 variants. Because no day 14 peak-response samples were available, repertoires were characterized only after the peak T cell response. Participants were mostly white British, with more females than males. The authors suggested clonal diversity may have been underestimated.

The CDR3 regions of human TCRbeta chains were analyzed by immunosequencing. The paper's data handling went like this. TCRs in the repertoires were matched against a reference library of SARS-CoV-2-specific TCRs that had been generated with the MIRA antigen-specificity platform. Breadth was defined as the fraction of unique TCRs that were SARS-CoV-2-associated. Depth was defined as the fraction of total T cells that were SARS-CoV-2-associated. Using the MIRA data, every spike-specific TCR was mapped to the spike region that the TCR reacted to and assigned to either a CD4 or a CD8 class. Log10-transformed breadth and depth values were compared by one-way ANOVA with Sidak's multiple comparisons tests. Sourced from immuneACCESS, this table was stored by TCRdb with only in-frame sequences that have V and J called. A share of the clones is absent; for the studies checked, an unresolved V gene accounts for under half, and the remainder has no known explanation. V, J and clone size derive from that table, while D and trimming were established from the DNA sequence. For this sample there are more than 95,000 clones; approximately 85% appear just once. The ten largest clones represent 3.9% of the sample.

The time point tag for this specimen amounts to: baseline before first vaccination. The treatment or condition label here, explained by the study, means: meningococcal conjugate vaccine given as trial control. The vaccinee samples were drawn from two UK trials, COV001 and COV002, one of which was a single-blind randomized controlled phase 2/3 trial testing AZD1222 (ChAdOx1 nCoV-19) in healthy adults. For TCRbeta chain sequencing, PBMC samples from trial participants were taken at day 0 and at day 28 after the second dose. Remarks on this clone: Its antigen has not been determined. Base qualities are not provided; no much larger clone lies one nucleotide away.

The CDR3 spans 21 residues, from the cysteine through the phenylalanine. CDR3 DNA is the only sequence kept; it has 63 bases, read in frame from the first base. CDR1 SGHRS and CDR2 YFSETQ were looked up in the germline V gene. At the junction V is shortened by 1 base and J by 0 bases; bases outside the gene matches: 17. The TCR was taken from an adult in good health. The chain joins TRBV5-1 to TRBJ2-2, and 8 bases in between align with TRBD1. The specimen comprised peripheral blood, sampled on day 0 of MenACWY control vaccination. Read as DNA, the sequence is TGCGCCAGCAGCTTGTTGGGGCCGGGACAGGAGGGCGTAGCGAACACCGGGGAGCTGTTTTTT. Translated, it reads CASSLLGPGQEGVANTGELFF.